The 7 T cell receptor beta chains given below trace back to one sample, sequenced in a study of T-cell memory formation after mild COVID-19. In TCRdb, the 5' RACE reads were re-called with MiXCR into one record per CDR3 protein. This sample yields about 430,000 distinct CDR3 sequences, of which around 24% are seen a single time; around 9.5% belongs to the top ten. The sequenced sample was PBMCs or a T cell subset sorted from them (not recorded which). The receptors come from an adult woman who had mild COVID-19 (a few samples of this study predate the infection). Cell type and time point are not known.

The chain employs TRBV5-5 and TRBJ2-7, with 9 nucleotides matching TRBD1. Trimming at V came to 1 base and at J to 3 bases, leaving 11 bases not matched to a gene. From germline, CDR1 is SGHKS and CDR2 YYEKEE (reference sequence). The CDR3 spans 17 residues. The CDR3 bases are TGTGCCAGCAGCTTGAGTGGTGTAGGGACAGGGTACTACGAGCAGTACTTC. Amino acid sequence: CASSLSGVGTGYYEQYF.

This clonotype was detected only a few times. J is TRBJ2-1 and V is TRBV5-1; 14 nucleotides align to TRBD2. J gave up 7 bases and V 6 bases, and 9 bases lay outside the gene matches. CDR3 length equals 16 residues. The germline CDR1 and CDR2 sequences are SGHRS and YFSETQ. This chain's CDR3 is CASIYGLAGGKNEQFF. The CDR3 DNA reads TGCGCCAGCATATATGGACTAGCGGGGGGTAAGAATGAGCAGTTCTTC.

The CDR3 region has the DNA TGTGCCAGCAGCGTAGGAGCTTTGAACACTGAAGCTTTCTTT. Encoded protein: CASSVGALNTEAFF. The chain joins TRBV9 to TRBJ1-1; no firm D call. The CDR3 consists of 14 residues. CDR1 and CDR2 from the germline V gene are SGDLS and YYNGEE. V was cut by 0 bases and J by 0 bases, with 6 bases left in between.

J is TRBJ1-6 and V is TRBV12-3 or TRBV12-4, with D perhaps matching TRBD1 (6 bases). Trimming stripped 5 bases from V and 6 bases from J, with 11 bases between. The length of the CDR3 is 14 residues. The chain's CDR3 is CASSPGAGNSPLHF. CDR3 DNA sequence: TGTGCCAGCAGTCCAGGGGCGGGTAATTCACCCCTCCACTTT.

This clonotype has more than one count but fewer than ten. V gene TRBV6-2 or TRBV6-3 combines with J gene TRBJ2-2; D gene unclear. Germline values: CDR1 MNHEY, CDR2 SVGEGT. The CDR3 extends over 14 amino acids. Trimming cost V 5 bases and J 1 base, with 8 bases left between them. The CDR3: CASSTWMNTGELFF. The CDR3 coding sequence is TGTGCCAGCAGTACATGGATGAACACCGGGGAGCTGTTTTTT.

V gene TRBV6-6 combines with J gene TRBJ2-3, with D hard to call. The V end lost 0 bases, the J end lost 6 bases, and 10 bases lay between the germline ends. CDR1 is MNHNY, CDR2 SVGAGI, per germline (reference sequence). This CDR3 spans 14 amino acids. Here the CDR3 DNA reads TGTGCCAGCAGTTACTCGTCTGGGAAGGATACGCAGTATTTT. This gives the protein CASSYSSGKDTQYF.

This clonotype was counted a few times. This chain uses TRBV24-1 with TRBJ2-3; D is ambiguous. The germline CDR1 and CDR2 sequences are KGHDR and SFDVKD. This CDR3 has 15 residues. Trimming took off 4 bases at V and 0 bases at J, with 10 bases between the two ends. The DNA of the CDR3 is TGTGCCACCAGTGACCTAGGTTGGAGCACAGATACGCAGTATTTT. Translation gives CATSDLGWSTDTQYF.